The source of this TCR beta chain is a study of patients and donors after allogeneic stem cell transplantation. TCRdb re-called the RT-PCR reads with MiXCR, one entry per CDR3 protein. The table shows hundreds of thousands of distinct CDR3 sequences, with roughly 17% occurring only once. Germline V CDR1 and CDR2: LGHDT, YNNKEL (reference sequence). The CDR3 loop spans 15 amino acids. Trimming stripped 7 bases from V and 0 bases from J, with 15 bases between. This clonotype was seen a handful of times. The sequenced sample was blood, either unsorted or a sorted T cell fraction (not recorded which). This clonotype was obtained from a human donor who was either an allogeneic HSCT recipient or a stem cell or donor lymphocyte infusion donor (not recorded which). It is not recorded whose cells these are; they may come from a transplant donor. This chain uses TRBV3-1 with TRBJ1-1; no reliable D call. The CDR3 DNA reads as TGTGCCAGCACCTATTCGGGGATTATGAACACTGAAGCTTTCTTT. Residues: CASTYSGIMNTEAFF.